This T cell receptor (beta chain) was sequenced in a study of T cell clusters in autoimmune cytopenias (dated by TCRdb to the late 2010s). Study-wide context: A median TRB sequencing depth of 51,575 reads per sample was reached, and a median of roughly 2,300 distinct TRB clonotypes per sample was obtained. The study was designed to test whether a disease-specific immune repertoire signature usable as a blood-based biomarker is carried by autoimmune cytopenia patients. In autoimmune cytopenia patients, peripheral blood TRB and IGH repertoires were sequenced during active disease and over treatment follow-up, together with healthy, CLL and autoimmune hepatitis controls.

TRB rearrangements were amplified by multiplex PCR using a touch-down protocol with TRB-A and TRB-B primer pools mixed in one tube. Illumina adapters and sample indices were attached to the amplicons through two consecutive PCR reactions using Phusion HS II polymerase. The amplicons were gel-purified using the NucleoSpin Gel and PCR Clean-up kit, after which quantification was performed by Qubit and quality was checked on an Agilent 2100 Bioanalyzer. Sequencing of the libraries was done on an Illumina MiSeq with paired-end, single-indexed, 600-cycle runs. In the authors' own workflow: Alignment and assembly of TRB reads were performed with MiXCR version 2.1.12 and the default MiXCR reference library. Each unique CDR3 nucleotide sequence defined a clone, and only productive sequences with at least two reads were analysed. To assess repertoire diversity, an R script computed alpha-parameterized diversity profiles (alpha 0 to 5), which included the Shannon (alpha 1) and Simpson (alpha 2) indices. The tcR package was used to compute combinatorial TRB VJ usage, and cohorts were compared on this usage by principal component analysis with ade4. GLIPH was used to cluster TCRbeta CDR3s in pairs of cohorts matched for age and read depth, and a Wilcoxon test was used to compare cluster frequencies. TCRdb reanalyzed the reads, keeping one entry per CDR3 protein sequence and omitting DNA. TCRdb, rather than the study authors, made the V and J calls. The sample's table covers about 3,500 distinct CDR3 sequences. The ten biggest clones cover roughly 35% of the sample.

TRB amplification used around 250 ng of peripheral blood genomic DNA, roughly 41,000 genome equivalents, per sample. A note on this clonotype: No antigen is known for it.

CDR1 is given as SGHRS and CDR2 as YFSETQ, both from the germline V gene. There are 15 amino acids in the CDR3, from cysteine to phenylalanine inclusive. The entry carries no DNA sequence. What the authors observed across the whole study: Healthy donors had almost three times as many exclusive TRB clusters as active autoimmune hepatitis patients, a finding consistent with an autoimmunity-wide signature. The GLIPH analysis suggested a lack of physiological T cell clusters in primary autoimmune cytopenia patients, since around 56 clusters were exclusive to healthy donors whereas about 17 were exclusive to patients. The TRB repertoire shifts, including less even repertoires in secondary cytopenia and CLL, mostly reflected lymphoma bias and not autoimmunity. In the comparison of secondary cytopenia with CLL, the cluster-lack signature was not observed, apparently because the dominant lymphoma-associated repertoire masked the signature. The T cell clusters were defined only in silico, and the functional role of the clusters was left to be validated experimentally.

The sample taken for sequencing was peripheral blood. The chain is assembled from TRBV5-1 and TRBJ1-5; TCRdb calls TRBD1, which cannot be checked without DNA. This clonotype originated in a human donor with an autoimmune cytopenia or autoimmune hepatitis (not recorded which). The CDR3 here reads CASSPGTGVPQPQHF.